These 8 T cell receptor beta chains were all obtained from the same sample, sequenced in a study of cytomegalovirus exposure and HLA in healthy donors. This PCR relied on a set of 60 Vbeta primers and 13 Jbeta primers. Method: immunoSEQ multiplex PCR; TCRdb's copy keeps in-frame clones and lacks some. This table holds hundreds of thousands of clones, 70% to 90% found once. Sample: PBMCs. The origin of the receptors is a woman under 30 in good health and CMV-seronegative.

The chain carries TRBV10-1 and TRBJ1-4; D remains ambiguous. V shed 8 bases and J shed 5 bases, with 12 bases lying between them. Per the germline V gene, CDR1 is WNHNN and CDR2 is SYGVQD (reference sequence). This CDR3 contains 13 residues. The CDR3 nucleotides are TGCGCCAGCGCGAGGGTCGGGAATGAAAAACTGTTTTTT. The encoded protein is CASARVGNEKLFF.

The rearrangement uses TRBV4-1 and TRBJ2-4, with TRBD2 as a possible D gene (6 bases). Germline V lookup: CDR1 MGHRA, CDR2 YSYEKL. The V end was cut by 1 base, the J end by 4 bases, with 17 bases between. The CDR3 spans 17 residues. The CDR3 DNA is TGCGCCAGCAGCCAAGTATCATCGGCGGGACCAAAAAACATTCAGTACTTC. Protein product: CASSQVSSAGPKNIQYF.

The rearrangement links TRBV27 to TRBJ1-2; D unclear. The CDR3 is made up of 13 amino acids. The germline V gene has CDR1 MNHEY and CDR2 SMNVEV (reference sequence). V lost 2 bases to trimming and J lost 2 bases, with 6 bases between them. The CDR3 region is CASSLTENYGYTF. CDR3 nucleotide sequence: TGTGCCAGCAGTTTAACAGAGAACTATGGCTACACCTTC.

This clone has a handful of counts. The chain links TRBV19 to TRBJ1-4; the D is unclear. V lost 3 bases, J lost 6 bases, and 8 bases lay in between. Germline lookup yields CDR1 LNHDA and CDR2 SQIVND (reference sequence). The CDR3 is 13 residues long. CDR3 region: CASSIPPDEKLFF. The CDR3 bases are TGTGCCAGTAGTATCCCCCCGGATGAAAAACTGTTTTTT.

Only a few counts were recorded for this clone. The V call is TRBV5-1, the J call TRBJ1-1, with D possibly matching TRBD1 (5 bases). The CDR3 totals 14 residues. Trimming stripped 5 bases from V and 0 bases from J, with 11 bases between. Germline CDR1 reads SGHRS; CDR2 reads YFSETQ. CDR3 DNA: TGCGCCAGCAGGCGGGGCGACATGAACACTGAAGCTTTCTTT. This translates into CASRRGDMNTEAFF.

The J gene is TRBJ1-2, the V gene TRBV6-1, with 7 bases identical to TRBD1. The J segment lost 7 bases and the V segment lost 4 bases, leaving 6 bases of the junction unmatched. The length of the CDR3 is 13 residues. Germline V gene lookup returns CDR1 MNHNS and CDR2 SASEGT. The CDR3 sequence is CASSGQGRGGYTF. The CDR3 nucleotides are TGTGCCAGCAGTGGACAGGGTAGGGGTGGCTACACCTTC.

V usage is TRBV19 and J usage is TRBJ1-6, with D possibly TRBD1 on 5 matching bases. V lost 10 bases, J lost 8 bases, and 12 bases lay in between. The CDR3 has 12 amino acids. Germline loops: CDR1 LNHDA, CDR2 SQIVND (reference sequence). The CDR3 sequence is CATRDQDSPLHF. CDR3 DNA sequence: TGTGCCACCAGGGATCAGGATTCACCCCTCCACTTT. Looking up the rest from reference TRBV19 and TRBJ1-6 gives the full variable domain: DGGITQSPKYLFRKEGQNVTLSCEQNLNHDAMYWYRQDPGQGLRLIYYSQIVNDFQKGDIAEGYSVSREKKESFPLTVTSAQKNPTAFYLCATRDQDSPLHFGNGTRLTVT.

The CDR3 protein is CASSVQYGGGETQYF. The CDR3, as DNA: TGTGCCAGCAGCGTCCAATACGGGGGGGGAGAGACCCAGTACTTC. The rearrangement joins TRBV9 to TRBJ2-5, with 8 bases fitting TRBD2. The junction had 7 bases not matched to a gene; V was cut back by 2 bases and J by 4 bases. CDR3 size: 15 residues. CDR1 is SGDLS, CDR2 YYNGEE, per germline. Variable domain in full (rest from reference TRBV9 and TRBJ2-5): DSGVTQTPKHLITATGQRVTLRCSPRSGDLSVYWYQQSLDQGLQFLIQYYNGEERAKGNILERFSAQQFPDLHSELNLSSLELGDSALYFCASSVQYGGGETQYFGPGTRLLVL.